The T cell receptor beta chain under discussion was sequenced for a study of T cells in Graves' hyperthyroidism and ophthalmopathy. Study-level findings and limits: Ophthalmopathy could be told apart from stable hyperthyroidism with a 13 V-J model.

Diagnostic assessment was based on clinical symptoms, serum thyroxine and TRAb, thyroid ultrasound and orbital computed tomography. V dropped 1 base and J dropped 3; count of bases not matched to a gene: 3. The CDR3 length is 16 residues. Germline V gene sequence: CDR1 LNHDA, CDR2 SQIVND (reference sequence). TCR beta CDR3 sequences were amplified from RNA transcripts. HTBI primers drove first-round RT-PCR of the TCR CDR3. TCRdb redid the calling of the multiplex PCR reads with MiXCR, one entry per CDR3 protein. The sample holds about 690,000 distinct CDR3 sequences, around a sixth seen once. This clonotype was seen once. Its antigen is not known.

Material: blood. This sequence joins TRBV19 and TRBJ2-1, with 10 bases aligning to TRBD1. The TCR originated in a man in his fifties or sixties with Graves' hyperthyroidism. CDR3 residues: CASSIVGTGVYNEQFF. In DNA form, the CDR3 reads TGTGCCAGTAGTATAGTAGGGACAGGGGTCTACAATGAGCAGTTCTTC.